These T cell receptor beta chains were read from a single sample in a study of early T cells in non-severe SARS-CoV-2 infection. One entry per CDR3 protein results from TCRdb running MiXCR on the 5' RACE reads. The data hold some 70,000 distinct CDR3 sequences, with roughly 9% observed a single time. What was sequenced was whole blood. These receptors all stem from an adult who was a healthcare worker with PCR-confirmed SARS-CoV-2 infection or an uninfected control (not recorded which). CDR3s include the opening cysteine and the closing phenylalanine or tryptophan. The order of the fields is clone size, D gene, V gene, J gene, CDR3 protein, CDR3 DNA. The D gene is left open where the match is weak. Rows may omit the clone size; those that give it use once, few, many or a size class.

abundance: many; d_gene: TRBD1; v_gene: TRBV13; j_gene: TRBJ1-1; CDR3aa: CASSADRGRLMNTEAFF; CDR3nt: TGTGCCAGCAGCGCGGACAGGGGACGTTTGATGAACACTGAAGCTTTCTTT
abundance: many; d_gene: -; v_gene: TRBV12-3/TRBV12-4; j_gene: TRBJ2-5; CDR3aa: CASSLYFGSQYF; CDR3nt: TGTGCCAGCAGTTTATACTTCGGGTCACAGTACTTC
abundance: many; d_gene: -; v_gene: TRBV9; j_gene: TRBJ2-1; CDR3aa: CASSLTSLNEQFF; CDR3nt: TGTGCCAGCAGCTTAACGAGTTTGAACGAGCAGTTCTTC
abundance: -; d_gene: -; v_gene: TRBV7-3; j_gene: TRBJ2-7; CDR3aa: CASSLTFLESYEQYF; CDR3nt: TGTGCCAGCAGCTTAACGTTTCTAGAGTCTTACGAGCAGTACTTC
abundance: -; d_gene: TRBD1; v_gene: TRBV12-3/TRBV12-4; j_gene: TRBJ1-2; CDR3aa: CASSLGTGYGYTF; CDR3nt: TGTGCCAGCAGTTTAGGGACAGGGTATGGCTACACCTTC
abundance: few; d_gene: -; v_gene: TRBV11-3; j_gene: TRBJ2-7; CDR3aa: CASSPQPGFASEQYF; CDR3nt: TGTGCCAGCAGCCCACAGCCGGGATTCGCCTCCGAGCAGTACTTC
abundance: -; d_gene: TRBD2; v_gene: TRBV20-1; j_gene: TRBJ2-7; CDR3aa: CSAIPTSGGMVYEQYF; CDR3nt: TGCAGTGCTATACCCACTAGCGGGGGGATGGTATACGAGCAGTACTTC
abundance: few; d_gene: -; v_gene: TRBV20-1; j_gene: TRBJ2-1; CDR3aa: CSASLPRAPYNEQFF; CDR3nt: TGCAGTGCTAGTCTTCCGCGGGCCCCCTACAATGAGCAGTTCTTC
abundance: -; d_gene: -; v_gene: TRBV29-1; j_gene: TRBJ1-1; CDR3aa: CSVRGPTLNTEAFF; CDR3nt: TGCAGCGTTCGCGGTCCAACCTTGAACACTGAAGCTTTCTTT
abundance: -; d_gene: -; v_gene: TRBV4-1; j_gene: TRBJ2-2; CDR3aa: CASSQDNSVNTGELFF; CDR3nt: TGCGCCAGCAGCCAAGATAATTCGGTGAACACCGGGGAGCTGTTTTTT